This T cell receptor (beta chain) emerged from a study of blood T cells in healthy people across ages. Study findings and constraints: TCR beta diversity tracked closely with naive T cell percentage.

The CDR3 loop spans 15 amino acids. The germline CDR1 and CDR2 sequences are MNHEY and SVGAGI. Trimming took off 0 bases at V and 4 bases at J, with 12 bases between the two ends. On this clonotype: The antigen is undetermined.

Next came a second PCR, run for roughly 7 to 12 cycles, which used a sample-barcoded 5' primer along with a J-beta primer mix. TCRdb called the 5' RACE reads again in MiXCR, with one record for every CDR3 protein. The table lists about 510,000 distinct CDR3 sequences, roughly a quarter of them singletons, with approximately 4% in the top ten. These records were also assigned to another study, of T cells of mothers and their children. From that second work: The cDNA synthesis received all extracted RNA, at about 1.5 ug per 15 ul.

This receptor was identified in a boy aged 2-9 years in good health. The sample comprised blood. This chain uses TRBV6-5 with TRBJ1-1; D may be TRBD1 (5 bases). The CDR3 region is CASSYSLPGSTEAFF. DNA of the CDR3: TGTGCCAGCAGTTACTCCTTGCCAGGGAGCACTGAAGCTTTCTTT.